Listed below are T cell receptor beta chains from one sample, sequenced in a study of shared clonotypes between healthy human individuals. The data were produced by immunoSEQ multiplex PCR, yet TCRdb's version contains in-frame clones alone and is incomplete. The sample shows approximately 330,000 clones, 73% of them seen only once. Material: memory CD4+ T cells sorted from blood. These receptors were taken from a young man in good health. Both conserved end residues are part of each CDR3. Fields, in order: V gene, J gene, D gene, clone size, CDR3 protein, CDR3 DNA. A D gene is named only where the DNA matches it firmly. Expanded clones get a size class; other rows say once, few or many, or leave the size out.

TRBV7-9	TRBJ2-7	TRBD2	NA	CASSLKAGGPGEQYF	TGTGCCAGCAGCTTAAAAGCGGGAGGGCCGGGGGAGCAGTACTTC
TRBV4-1	TRBJ1-2	NA	many	CASSQDKARLESYGYTF	TGCGCCAGCAGCCAAGATAAGGCCAGGCTTGAGTCCTATGGCTACACCTTC
TRBV5-1	TRBJ2-1	TRBD2	few	CASSPPGLAGGPVENEQFF	TGCGCCAGCAGCCCCCCGGGACTAGCGGGAGGGCCCGTGGAGAATGAGCAGTTCTTC
TRBV27	TRBJ1-4	NA	NA	CASSLAGASREKLFF	TGTGCCAGCAGTTTAGCAGGGGCTTCGCGTGAAAAACTGTTTTTT
TRBV14	TRBJ1-1	NA	few	CASSTGGVTEAFF	TGTGCCAGCAGTACTGGGGGCGTAACTGAAGCTTTCTTT
TRBV4-1	TRBJ2-7	NA	NA	CASSDRDFTYEQYF	TGCGCCAGCAGCGACCGGGACTTCACCTACGAGCAGTACTTC
TRBV28	TRBJ2-2	NA	NA	CASSSHRVRTGELFF	TGTGCCAGCAGTTCCCACAGGGTCCGCACCGGGGAGCTGTTTTTT
TRBV7-2	TRBJ2-2	NA	NA	CASRWDTGELFF	TGTGCCAGCCGGTGGGACACCGGGGAGCTGTTTTTT
TRBV5-4	TRBJ2-5	TRBD2	once	CASSLVTSGLGETQYF	TGTGCCAGCAGCTTGGTGACTAGCGGCTTGGGGGAGACCCAGTACTTC
TRBV5-4	TRBJ2-3	TRBD1	NA	CASRQDRASDTQYF	TGTGCCAGCCGCCAGGACAGGGCATCAGATACGCAGTATTTT
TRBV2	TRBJ2-7	NA	NA	CASRMTVNYEQYF	TGTGCCAGCAGGATGACAGTAAACTACGAGCAGTACTTC
TRBV5-1	TRBJ2-5	NA	NA	CASSLAGGGGSQETQYF	TGCGCCAGCAGCTTGGCTGGGGGCGGGGGTTCACAAGAGACCCAGTACTTC
TRBV2	TRBJ2-3	TRBD1	NA	CAVVPGQNTDTQYF	TGTGCCGTCGTACCGGGACAGAATACAGATACGCAGTATTTT
TRBV5-1	TRBJ2-1	TRBD1	NA	CASSSGQGWNEQFF	TGCGCCAGCAGCTCAGGACAGGGGTGGAATGAGCAGTTCTTC
TRBV29-1	TRBJ2-7	NA	NA	CSVKLTYEQYF	TGCAGCGTCAAACTGACCTACGAGCAGTACTTC
TRBV7-2	TRBJ1-2	NA	NA	CASSSNRVGYTF	TGTGCCAGCAGCTCAAACAGGGTCGGCTACACCTTC
TRBV7-9	TRBJ2-6	NA	few	CASSLQDTGTSGANVLTF	TGTGCCAGCAGCTTACAGGACACGGGGACCTCTGGGGCCAACGTCCTGACTTTC
TRBV6-6	TRBJ1-3	NA	NA	CASSYSGPSGNTIYF	TGTGCCAGCAGTTACTCGGGACCCTCTGGAAACACCATATATTTT
TRBV11-2	TRBJ2-6	NA	NA	CASSSPGLSSGANVLTF	TGTGCCAGCAGTTCCCCAGGACTAAGCTCTGGGGCCAACGTCCTGACTTTC
TRBV18	TRBJ1-2	NA	NA	CASSPDGHYGYTF	TGTGCCAGCTCACCGGACGGCCACTATGGCTACACCTTC
TRBV6-1	TRBJ2-7	NA	NA	CASSPRSRLAVDF	TGTGCCAGCAGCCCCCGGAGTAGGCTAGCCGTGGACTTC
TRBV10-3	TRBJ1-1	NA	NA	CAISHRPLRTANTEAFF	TGTGCCATATCCCACCGGCCTTTGAGGACAGCGAACACTGAAGCTTTCTTT
TRBV11-2	TRBJ2-7	NA	many	CASSREGLLNYEQYF	TGTGCCAGCAGCCGTGAGGGTCTCTTAAACTACGAGCAGTACTTC
TRBV7-6	TRBJ2-5	TRBD1	NA	CASSTRQGETQYF	TGTGCCAGCAGCACCCGACAGGGGGAGACCCAGTACTTC
TRBV2	TRBJ2-1	NA	few	CASTAERGNEQFF	TGTGCCAGCACAGCGGAGAGGGGGAATGAGCAGTTCTTC
TRBV19	TRBJ1-5	TRBD1	NA	CASSRQDRILNQPQHF	TGTGCCAGTAGTAGGCAGGACAGGATCCTAAATCAGCCCCAGCATTTT
TRBV10-2	TRBJ2-1	TRBD2	NA	CASRLADEQFF	TGCGCCAGCAGACTAGCGGATGAGCAGTTCTTC
TRBV15	TRBJ2-7	TRBD1	NA	CATSRARTGFYEQYF	TGTGCCACCAGCAGGGCAAGGACAGGGTTCTACGAGCAGTACTTC
TRBV28	TRBJ2-1	TRBD2	many	CASSRGGSGKQFF	TGTGCCAGCAGCCGCGGAGGGAGCGGGAAACAGTTCTTC
TRBV6-5	TRBJ2-3	TRBD2	once	CASSFREVADTQYF	TGTGCCAGCAGTTTTCGGGAGGTCGCGGATACGCAGTATTTT